The 3 T cell receptor beta chains below come from one sample, sequenced in a study of T cell responses to AZD1222 COVID-19 vaccine. Only in-frame clones appear in the TCRdb table, and some are missing; sequencing was by immunoSEQ multiplex PCR. The sample includes approximately 100,000 clones, more than 90% of them seen just once. Sequencing used peripheral blood, obtained on day 0 of AZD1222 vaccination. Receptors were obtained from an adult in good health.

The sample holds one count of this clone. CDR3 protein: CATLMGGTYLYGYTF. CDR3 bases: TGTGCCACTCTAATGGGCGGCACGTACCTATATGGCTACACCTTC. The chain uses TRBV28 and TRBJ1-2; no firm D call. Looked up from germline, CDR1 is MDHEN and CDR2 is SYDVKM. Between the trimmed V and J ends, which lost 10 bases and 5 bases, there was a span of 23 bases. The CDR3 contains 15 residues.

The chain carries TRBV5-6 and TRBJ1-1, with D unresolved. Germline CDR1 and CDR2: SGHDT and YYEEEE. This CDR3 comprises 14 residues. V was pared by 0 bases and J by 0 bases, with 6 bases between. CDR3 sequence reads: CASSLEWVNTEAFF. CDR3 sequence (DNA): TGTGCCAGCAGCTTGGAGTGGGTGAACACTGAAGCTTTCTTT.

The gene calls are TRBV6-2 or TRBV6-3 and TRBJ1-2; D ambiguous. The CDR3 runs to 12 residues. CDR1 and CDR2 (germline): MNHEY, SVGEGT. V was trimmed by 5 bases and J by 5 bases, leaving 9 bases between them. The CDR3 nucleotides read TGTGCCAGCAGTACCCTTAGTTATGGCTACACCTTC. It specifies CASSTLSYGYTF.